This T cell receptor (beta chain) was retrieved from a study of T cells in Graves' hyperthyroidism and ophthalmopathy. This clonotype was counted between two and nine times. What was amplified from RNA transcripts were TCR beta CDR3 regions. A first-round RT-PCR of the TCR CDR3 used the HTBI primer set. Each CDR3 protein is one row after TCRdb ran MiXCR on the multiplex PCR reads. The data contain roughly 740,000 distinct CDR3 sequences, about a sixth of them singletons. In making diagnoses, clinical symptoms, serum thyroxine and TRAb, thyroid ultrasound and orbital computed tomography were all used. The V gene's germline CDR1 is LNHNV and CDR2 YYDKDF (reference sequence). This CDR3 region has 14 residues. V was pared by 1 base and J by 5 bases, with 4 bases of the junction left unmatched.

The V and J genes are TRBV15 and TRBJ1-1, with 7 positions matching TRBD1. The sequence came from a man between 18 and 35 years old with Graves' hyperthyroidism. Source material: blood. The CDR3 DNA is TGTGCCACCAGCAGAGGTGACAGGGCAACTGAAGCTTTCTTT. This translates into CATSRGDRATEAFF.